The 27 T cell receptor beta chains listed next were all sequenced from one sample in a study of cytomegalovirus exposure and HLA in healthy donors. Primers for the PCR totalled 60 Vbeta and 13 Jbeta. The method was immunoSEQ multiplex PCR; TCRdb's version includes in-frame clones alone and lacks a portion of them. The profile shows about 200,000 clones, 79% of them singletons. The source material was PBMCs. Every receptor here comes from a woman aged 30 to 39 in good health and CMV-seropositive.

This clone came up a few times. The V and J genes are TRBV6-4 and TRBJ2-1; 11 nucleotides line up with TRBD1. CDR1 MRHNA and CDR2 SNTAGT come from the germline V gene. The CDR3 is made up of 15 amino acids. V gave up 4 bases and J gave up 6 bases; unmatched junction bases: 5. CDR3 amino acids: CASSAQGTGGNEQFF. In DNA form, the CDR3 reads TGTGCCAGCAGTGCCCAAGGGACAGGGGGCAATGAGCAGTTCTTC.

The gene calls are TRBV7-7 and TRBJ1-5; D not certain. The germline gives CDR1 SSHAT, CDR2 FNYEAQ (reference sequence). The V end was cut by 4 bases, the J end by 3 bases, with 19 bases between. The CDR3 consists of 17 residues. The CDR3 spells CASSSPEGRNPNQPQHF. The CDR3 coding sequence is TGTGCCAGCAGCTCCCCGGAGGGCAGGAACCCCAATCAGCCCCAGCATTTT.

As regards this clone: Other DNA sequences in this specimen translate into the identical CDR3. The genes are TRBV18 and TRBJ1-5, with 10 bases identical to TRBD1. Germline V gene sequence: CDR1 KGHSH, CDR2 LQKENI. The junction had 2 bases not matched to a gene; V was cut back by 3 bases and J by 3 bases. The CDR3 totals 15 residues. DNA of the CDR3: TGTGCCAGCTCACCGACAGGGGGCATCAATCAGCCCCAGCATTTT. This sequence encodes CASSPTGGINQPQHF.

This chain joins TRBV2 and TRBJ2-3; 11 bases align to TRBD1. V lost 4 bases to trimming and J lost 3 bases; unmatched junction nucleotides: 3. This CDR3 is built from 15 residues. The germline V gene has CDR1 SNHLY and CDR2 FYNNEI. The CDR3 reads CASSAGTGGTDTQYF. CDR3 sequence (DNA): TGTGCCAGCAGTGCCGGGACAGGGGGAACAGATACGCAGTATTTT.

This chain uses TRBV5-8 with TRBJ1-2; D is unresolved. Germline CDR1 and CDR2: SGHTS and YDEGEE. CDR3 length equals 11 residues. The V gene lost 5 bases and the J gene lost 5 bases, with 7 bases spanning the gap. CDR3: CASSPRYGYTF. CDR3 nucleotides: TGTGCCAGCAGTCCCCGGTATGGCTACACCTTC.

This clone was observed once. The chain carries TRBV10-3 and TRBJ2-1, with TRBD2 identical over 14 bases. V lost 6 bases to trimming and J lost 8 bases; unmatched junction nucleotides: 3. Germline assignment: CDR1 ENHRY and CDR2 SYGVKD. This CDR3 region has 14 residues. CDR3 DNA sequence: TGTGCCATCAGGAAGGGACTAGCGGGAGATGAGCAGTTCTTC. Translation: CAIRKGLAGDEQFF.

The rearrangement uses TRBV27 and TRBJ1-1; no definite D call. Germline V CDR1 and CDR2: MNHEY, SMNVEV (reference sequence). Trimming took 2 bases from V and 3 from J, leaving 10 bases between them. The CDR3 has 14 amino acids. The CDR3 bases are TGTGCCAGCAGTTTAAGTAACGGTTACACTGAAGCTTTCTTT. Translation gives CASSLSNGYTEAFF.

The count of this clone is one. The V gene is TRBV6-1, the J gene TRBJ2-7, with D possibly TRBD2 on 5 matching bases. V gave up 4 bases and J gave up 0 bases, with 10 bases separating them. The CDR3 runs to 14 residues. Germline V lookup: CDR1 MNHNS, CDR2 SASEGT. The CDR3 is CASSGTGSSYEQYF. In DNA, the CDR3 is TGTGCCAGCAGTGGGACGGGAAGCTCCTACGAGCAGTACTTC.

The J gene is TRBJ2-2, the V gene TRBV5-6, with TRBD1 matching over 10 bases. The CDR3 sequence is 14 residues long. Trimming cost V 2 bases and J 6 bases; bases outside gene matches: 1. CDR1 and CDR2 (germline): SGHDT, YYEEEE. For the CDR3, the DNA is TGTGCCAGCAGCTTAGGACAGGGGGCCGGGGAGCTGTTTTTT. Amino acids: CASSLGQGAGELFF.

The chain couples TRBV30 to TRBJ2-1, with a weak D call TRBD1 (5 bases). Germline V lookup: CDR1 GTSNPN, CDR2 SVGIG (reference sequence). CDR3 length: 12 residues. The germline V and J ends were trimmed by 3 bases and 8 bases, with 11 bases remaining between them. Written as DNA, the CDR3 is TGTGCCTGGAGCGCAGGGAACGATGAGCAGTTCTTC. Its translation is CAWSAGNDEQFF.

The genes are TRBV6-1 and TRBJ2-7, with TRBD1 matching 8 bases. The ends lost 8 bases at V and 3 bases at J; junction bases unmatched: 3. CDR3 size: 12 residues. The germline CDR1 and CDR2 sequences are MNHNS and SASEGT. The CDR3 protein is CASLGTGYEQYF. For the CDR3, the DNA is TGTGCCAGCCTGGGGACAGGCTACGAGCAGTACTTC.

J is TRBJ1-1 and V is TRBV9; the D is unclear. There are 16 residues in the CDR3. The germline V gene has CDR1 SGDLS and CDR2 YYNGEE. The germline V and J ends were trimmed by 4 bases and 0 bases, with 16 bases remaining between them. CDR3 in amino acids: CASSPPWSLMNTEAFF. In DNA form, the CDR3 reads TGTGCCAGCAGCCCTCCTTGGAGCCTGATGAACACTGAAGCTTTCTTT.

The gene calls are TRBV7-2 and TRBJ2-5; TRBD2 matches at 10 bases. This CDR3 is built from 16 residues. Per germline, CDR1 SGHTA and CDR2 FQGNSA. V lost 2 bases and J lost 6; bases outside the gene matches: 9. The DNA of the CDR3 is TGTGCCAGCAGCTTAAATCCGGGTAGCGGGAGGAAGACCCAGTACTTC. It translates to CASSLNPGSGRKTQYF.

The V call is TRBV4-2, the J call TRBJ1-2, with 8 bases lining up with TRBD1. J lost 5 bases, V lost 4 bases, and 3 bases had no gene match. The CDR3 consists of 13 residues. From germline, CDR1 is LGHNA and CDR2 YNFKEQ. The CDR3 is CASSPRQGYGYTF. CDR3 nucleotides: TGTGCCAGCAGCCCTAGACAGGGGTATGGCTACACCTTC.

J is TRBJ2-1 and V is TRBV5-1; 8 nucleotides align to TRBD1. J gave up 8 bases and V 7 bases, and 14 bases lay outside the gene matches. The V gene's germline CDR1 is SGHRS and CDR2 YFSETQ. The CDR3 extends over 15 amino acids. Here the CDR3 DNA reads TGCGCCAGCCGGGAGATAGCAGGGGGCGCAGATGAGCAGTTCTTC. Protein product: CASREIAGGADEQFF.

This clone appeared a few times. Other nucleotide sequences from this sample produce the same CDR3. The chain carries TRBV13 and TRBJ1-2; TRBD1 might be the D (5 bases). Germline lookup yields CDR1 PRHDT and CDR2 FYEKMQ (reference sequence). The V and J ends lost 2 bases and 4 bases respectively, with 17 bases between them. The CDR3 length is 16 residues. CDR3 sequence: CASSLSWGELTYGYTF. In DNA, the CDR3 is TGTGCCAGCAGCTTAAGTTGGGGGGAGCTTACCTATGGCTACACCTTC.

This clone has only a few counts. J is TRBJ2-5 and V is TRBV5-6; D may be TRBD1 (6 bases). Per germline, CDR1 SGHDT and CDR2 YYEEEE. The V and J ends lost 4 bases and 0 bases respectively, with 16 bases between them. The CDR3 covers 16 residues. DNA of the CDR3: TGTGCCAGCAGCACAACTCCGACAGGTCACCAAGAGACCCAGTACTTC. Translation gives CASSTTPTGHQETQYF.

The sample holds a few counts of this clone. The CDR3 sequence: CASSLTGRYTGELFF. CDR3 DNA: TGTGCCAGCAGCTTGACAGGGCGATACACCGGGGAGCTGTTTTTT. The rearrangement joins TRBV11-2 to TRBJ2-2; 7 bases match TRBD1. Germline-derived CDR1 and CDR2 are SGHAT and FQNNGV. Unmatched junction bases numbered 4, after V lost 3 bases and J lost 3 bases. The CDR3 loop spans 15 amino acids.

This chain joins TRBV7-2 and TRBJ1-1; D unclear. Germline CDR1 SGHTA, CDR2 FQGNSA. V was trimmed by 5 bases and J by 2 bases, leaving 6 bases between them. The CDR3 runs 12 residues. CDR3 coding DNA: TGTGCCAGCAGCCACAGTAACACTGAAGCTTTCTTT. The encoded protein is CASSHSNTEAFF. Using reference TRBV7-2 and TRBJ1-1 for the parts outside the CDR3, the full variable domain is GAGVSQSPSNKVTEKGKDVELRCDPISGHTALYWYRQSLGQGLEFLIYFQGNSAPDKSGLPSDRFSAERTGGSVSTLTIQRTQQEDSAVYLCASSHSNTEAFFGQGTRLTVV.

The rearrangement uses TRBV7-7 and TRBJ2-7; D possibly corresponds to TRBD2 (5 bases). The CDR3 loop spans 13 amino acids. Trimming cost V 5 bases and J 2 bases, with 10 bases left between them. Germline CDR1 and CDR2: SSHAT and FNYEAQ (reference sequence). The CDR3 spells CASSPGLTYEQYF. In DNA, the CDR3 is TGTGCCAGCAGCCCCGGACTGACCTACGAGCAGTACTTC.

The V and J genes are TRBV4-1 and TRBJ1-1, with 8 nucleotides matching TRBD1. V shed 1 base and J 1 base; nucleotides not matched to a gene: 2. The CDR3 sequence is 15 residues long. In germline, CDR1 is MGHRA, CDR2 YSYEKL. CDR3: CASSQGDRRNTEAFF. DNA for the CDR3: TGCGCCAGCAGCCAAGGGGACAGGAGGAACACTGAAGCTTTCTTT.

The chain employs TRBV7-6 and TRBJ2-3; 8 nucleotides line up with TRBD2. Germline CDR1 reads SGHVS; CDR2 reads FNYEAQ. This CDR3 is 15 amino acids long. V lost 2 bases to trimming and J lost 2 bases; unmatched junction nucleotides: 3. This CDR3 is CASSLTSGLTDTQYF. The DNA for the CDR3 is TGTGCCAGCAGCTTAACTAGCGGACTCACAGATACGCAGTATTTT.

The chain couples TRBV11-2 to TRBJ2-1; 10 nucleotides match TRBD2. The CDR3 sequence is 17 residues long. Germline trimming cut 1 base from V and 9 bases from J; bases unmatched to any gene: 12. Germline-derived CDR1 and CDR2 are SGHAT and FQNNGV. The DNA of the CDR3 is TGTGCCAGCAGCTTAGGCTGGACTAGCGGCTTAGGGGGTGAGCAGTTCTTC. Translating it yields CASSLGWTSGLGGEQFF.

This rearrangement joins TRBV27 to TRBJ1-5, with D possibly TRBD1 on 6 matching bases. V was clipped by 3 bases and J by 6 bases, with 12 bases between them. Per germline, CDR1 MNHEY and CDR2 SMNVEV (reference sequence). The CDR3 has 14 amino acids. CDR3 bases: TGTGCCAGCAGTTTTGGGGGAGGGGGTCAGCCCCAGCATTTT. It yields the protein CASSFGGGGQPQHF.

This rearrangement joins TRBV9 to TRBJ2-2, with D perhaps TRBD2 (5 bases). CDR3 length: 14 residues. The germline V gene has CDR1 SGDLS and CDR2 YYNGEE. V was clipped by 4 bases and J by 7 bases, with 14 bases between them. CDR3 DNA: TGTGCCAGCAGCTTACGGACTGCAGGCGGGGAGCTGTTTTTT. This gives the protein CASSLRTAGGELFF. Full variable domain (missing parts from reference TRBV9 and TRBJ2-2): DSGVTQTPKHLITATGQRVTLRCSPRSGDLSVYWYQQSLDQGLQFLIQYYNGEERAKGNILERFSAQQFPDLHSELNLSSLELGDSALYFCASSLRTAGGELFFGEGSRLTVL.

The V gene is TRBV18, the J gene TRBJ1-2; 8 nucleotides match TRBD1. The CDR3 covers 16 residues. The germline gives CDR1 KGHSH, CDR2 LQKENI. J lost 4 bases, V lost 0 bases, and 7 bases had no gene match. The CDR3 sequence is CASSPPNGQGSYGYTF. Written as DNA, the CDR3 is TGTGCCAGCTCACCACCGAATGGACAGGGTTCCTATGGCTACACCTTC.

This clone was seen more than once but under ten times. The chain couples TRBV11-2 to TRBJ2-1, with D tentatively TRBD2 (7 bases). CDR3 length: 16 residues. Trimming shortened V by 1 base and J by 7 bases, and 17 bases separated the two germline ends. Germline CDR1 and CDR2: SGHAT and FQNNGV. The DNA for the CDR3 is TGTGCCAGCAGCTTAGTTGTGGGGGGGCCTCTGAATGAGCAGTTCTTC. It yields the protein CASSLVVGGPLNEQFF.